This T cell receptor beta chain was sequenced during a study of control samples from healthy donors and cancer patients. CDR1 is MNHEY and CDR2 is SVGAGI in the germline V gene. The CDR3 spans 15 residues. J lost 8 bases, V lost 8 bases, and 17 bases had no gene match. Some clones are missing from TCRdb's copy, which holds only in-frame ones; the method was immunoSEQ multiplex PCR. The table shows more than 85,000 clones, with around 89% occurring only once. The chain has TRBV6-5 and TRBJ1-2; 7 bases match TRBD1. Sample: blood. The clonotype comes from a woman between 50 and 59 years old in good health. The CDR3 region is CASYPPGTASKGYTF. CDR3 nucleotide sequence: TGTGCCAGCTACCCCCCCGGGACAGCATCGAAAGGCTACACCTTC.